These T cell receptor beta chains were read from a single sample in a study of shared clonotypes between healthy human individuals. The assay was immunoSEQ multiplex PCR, and TCRdb's table has in-frame clones only and misses some. The data hold approximately 1.5 million clones, with around 98.5% observed a single time. Source material: naive CD4+ T cells sorted from blood. These receptors originate from a young man in good health. The CDR3 runs from the conserved cysteine through the conserved F or W. Fields, in order: V gene, clone size, D gene, J gene, CDR3 DNA, CDR3 protein. D genes are given only for firm matches. Expanded clones are given a class, and other clones once, few, many or no size at all.

>TRBV18|.|TRBD1|TRBJ2-3
TGTGCCAGCTCGCGGGACAGGTCCCTCACAGATACGCAGTATTTT
CASSRDRSLTDTQYF
>TRBV18|once|.|TRBJ1-3
TGTGCCAGCTCACGCGGCGGGGATCGCTCCGGAAACACCATATATTTT
CASSRGGDRSGNTIYF
>TRBV12-2|.|.|TRBJ2-7
TGTGCAAGTCGCTTGAATTGTGACAGGGGAATTACCTACGAGCAGTACTTC
CASRLNCDRGITYEQYF
>TRBV7-3|.|TRBD1|TRBJ2-1
TGTGCCAGCAGCTTAACAAGGGTCCGGACAGGGGCGTACAATGAGCAGTTCTTC
CASSLTRVRTGAYNEQFF
>TRBV4-3|.|.|TRBJ2-5
TGCGCCAGCAGCCAAGATATAGGTGGAGAGACCCAGTACTTC
CASSQDIGGETQYF
>TRBV28|.|.|TRBJ1-3
TGTGCCAGCATCTATACGAGGGGCTCTGGAAACACCATATATTTT
CASIYTRGSGNTIYF
>TRBV28|.|TRBD2|TRBJ2-1
TGTGCCAGCAGTTTATCGGGGTTAGCGGGGAATGAGCAGTTCTTC
CASSLSGLAGNEQFF
>TRBV28|.|TRBD1|TRBJ2-7
TGTGCCAGCAGTTTCGACAGGGGCTCCTACGAGCAGTACTTC
CASSFDRGSYEQYF
>TRBV5-1|.|.|TRBJ2-1
TGCGCCAGCAGCGACCCAGGGAATGAGCAGTTCTTC
CASSDPGNEQFF
>TRBV5-1|.|.|TRBJ2-7
TGCGCCAGCAGCTTTACAACGGGAGTTATCTACGAGCAGTACTTC
CASSFTTGVIYEQYF
>TRBV18|.|.|TRBJ2-5
TGTGCCAGCTCACGGGATCAAAAAGAGACCCAGTACTTC
CASSRDQKETQYF
>TRBV28|.|.|TRBJ2-7
TGTGCCAGCAGTTTAATGGGGACCTACGAGCAGTACTTC
CASSLMGTYEQYF